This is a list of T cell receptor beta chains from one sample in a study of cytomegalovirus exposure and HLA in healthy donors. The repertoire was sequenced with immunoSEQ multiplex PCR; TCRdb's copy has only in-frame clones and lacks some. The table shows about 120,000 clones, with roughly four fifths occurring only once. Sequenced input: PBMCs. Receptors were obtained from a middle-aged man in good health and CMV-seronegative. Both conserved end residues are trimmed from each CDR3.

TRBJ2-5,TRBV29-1,SAALGVGAGMKTQY
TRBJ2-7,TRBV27,ASTRTGGSYEQY
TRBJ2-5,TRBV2,ASSEALAGETQY
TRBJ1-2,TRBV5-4,ASSLDRGNGYT
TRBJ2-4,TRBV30,AWSPGQGRWNSQY
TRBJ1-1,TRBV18,ASSHLRTGGVGEAF
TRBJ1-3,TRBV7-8,ASTQSTGASGNTIY
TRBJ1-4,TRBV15,ATSRELQANEKLF
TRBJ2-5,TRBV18,ASSLPAGGQETQY
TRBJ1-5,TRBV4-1,ASSQDVNRGGGSFNQPQH
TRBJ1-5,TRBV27,ASSLYRDQPQH
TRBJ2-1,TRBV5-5,ASGGRDNEQF
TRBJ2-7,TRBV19,ASSILGTAATSEQY
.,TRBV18,ASSLGQAASYEQY